The 17 T cell receptor beta chains listed next were all sequenced from one sample in a study of blood T cell repertoires in COVID-19. Clones were read by immunoSEQ multiplex PCR, and TCRdb kept only the in-frame ones, dropping some. In the table there are about 83,000 clones, about 88% of which are singletons. The sequenced material came from peripheral blood. The receptors originated from a woman over 75 with active or convalescent COVID-19.

The V gene is TRBV7-3, the J gene TRBJ2-3; TRBD2 agrees at 13 bases. The germline V gene has CDR1 SGHTA and CDR2 FQGTGA. Trimming cost V 5 bases and J 6 bases; bases outside gene matches: 5. There are 15 residues in the CDR3. The CDR3, as DNA: TGTGCCAGCAGCCTACTAGCGGGGGGGATGGATACGCAGTATTTT. The encoded protein is CASSLLAGGMDTQYF. The whole variable domain, filled in from reference TRBV7-3 and TRBJ2-3, reads GAGVSQTPSNKVTEKGKYVELRCDPISGHTALYWYRQSLGQGPEFLIYFQGTGAADDSGLPNDRFFAVRPEGSVSTLKIQRTERGDSAVYLCASSLLAGGMDTQYFGPGTRLTVL.

The CDR3 protein is CASSVGRIGGASGNTIYF. In DNA, the CDR3 is TGTGCCAGCAGCGTAGGAAGGATCGGGGGGGCCTCTGGAAACACCATATATTTT. V is TRBV9 and J is TRBJ1-3; weak D call: TRBD1 (6 bases). Per the germline V gene, CDR1 is SGDLS and CDR2 is YYNGEE. V lost 0 bases and J 0 bases, leaving 16 bases between the germline ends. The CDR3 consists of 18 residues.

This clone was detected once. The rearrangement uses TRBV30 and TRBJ2-7; 16 bases line up with TRBD2. V was pared by 3 bases and J by 1 base, with 0 bases of the junction left unmatched. This CDR3 is built from 15 residues. Per germline, CDR1 GTSNPN and CDR2 SVGIG (reference sequence). The CDR3 DNA reads TGTGCCTGGAGGGGACTAGCGGGGGGGTCCTACGAGCAGTACTTC. Its translation is CAWRGLAGGSYEQYF. Full variable domain (outside the CDR3, taken from reference TRBV30 and TRBJ2-7): SQTIHQWPATLVQPVGSPLSLECTVEGTSNPNLYWYRQAAGRGLQLLFYSVGIGQISSEVPQNLSASRPQDRQFILSSKKLLLSDSGFYLCAWRGLAGGSYEQYFGPGTRLTVT.

The chain recombines TRBV12-3 or TRBV12-4 with TRBJ2-7; no clear D gene. This CDR3 is built from 12 residues. Between the trimmed V and J ends, which lost 5 bases and 4 bases, there was a span of 9 bases. The CDR3 here is CASSISKYEQYF. The DNA of the CDR3 is TGTGCCAGCAGTATTAGTAAATACGAGCAGTACTTC.

The genes are TRBV2 and TRBJ2-7, with 7 bases lining up with TRBD1. Germline CDR1 and CDR2: SNHLY and FYNNEI. This CDR3 is 15 amino acids long. V trimming: 6 bases; J trimming: 2 bases; junction bases outside the gene matches: 10. DNA for the CDR3: TGTGCCAGCAGCGCCACAGGGGTCCCTACCTACGAGCAGTACTTC. As protein: CASSATGVPTYEQYF.

The rearrangement links TRBV7-9 to TRBJ1-2; 8 nucleotides match TRBD1. Germline V gene sequence: CDR1 SEHNR, CDR2 FQNEAQ (reference sequence). The CDR3 length is 15 residues. Trimming removed 4 bases from V and 0 bases from J; junction bases left unmatched: 4. CDR3 DNA: TGTGCCAGCAGCTCTCAGGGGGCTTCTAACTATGGCTACACCTTC. It codes for CASSSQGASNYGYTF.

This clone was counted a single time. The gene calls are TRBV28 and TRBJ2-5; TRBD1 matches at 12 bases. The CDR3 is 15 amino acids. V gave up 3 bases and J gave up 5 bases; unmatched junction bases: 4. CDR1 and CDR2 from the germline V gene are MDHEN and SYDVKM. CDR3 DNA: TGTGCCAGCAGTTTGGGGGACAGGGGGCGGGAGACCCAGTACTTC. It yields the protein CASSLGDRGRETQYF. Full variable domain (rest looked up from reference TRBV28 and TRBJ2-5): DVKVTQSSRYLVKRTGEKVFLECVQDMDHENMFWYRQDPGLGLRLIYFSYDVKMKEKGDIPEGYSVSREKKERFSLILESASTNQTSMYLCASSLGDRGRETQYFGPGTRLLVL.

The chain carries TRBV12-3 or TRBV12-4 and TRBJ1-2; D is ambiguous. CDR3 size: 13 residues. V shed 5 bases and J shed 2 bases, with 9 bases lying between them. This chain's CDR3 is CASSPGANYGYTF. DNA for the CDR3: TGTGCCAGCAGTCCGGGAGCCAACTATGGCTACACCTTC.

This clone was recorded once. V usage is TRBV30 and J usage is TRBJ1-3; D is unresolved. In germline, CDR1 is GTSNPN, CDR2 SVGIG (reference sequence). Trimming removed 3 bases at V and 3 bases at J, with 12 bases between. The CDR3 is 14 residues long. CDR3 DNA: TGTGCCTGGAGCAGAGGGCGACTTGGAAACACCATATATTTT. The encoded protein is CAWSRGRLGNTIYF.

This clone was seen once. CDR3 sequence reads: CASSYGWGGAGEQFF. The CDR3 DNA reads TGTGCCAGCAGTTACGGTTGGGGGGGGGCTGGAGAGCAGTTCTTC. The chain couples TRBV6-2 or TRBV6-3 to TRBJ2-1; tentative D call: TRBD2 (7 bases). Germline CDR1 MNHEY, CDR2 SVGEGT. The CDR3 is 15 residues long. Trimming pared 2 bases from V and 10 bases from J, leaving 18 bases between.

This chain uses TRBV28 with TRBJ1-1; possible D gene TRBD1, 5 bases. Per the germline V gene, CDR1 is MDHEN and CDR2 is SYDVKM. Deletions cut 3 bases from V and 1 base from J, with 12 bases between. The CDR3 sequence is 15 residues long. The CDR3 DNA is TGTGCCAGCAGTTTCACGGGGCGGGGGAACACTGAAGCTTTCTTT. As protein: CASSFTGRGNTEAFF.

The J gene is TRBJ1-4, the V gene TRBV5-1; 8 nucleotides align to TRBD1. The CDR3 extends over 17 amino acids. In germline, CDR1 is SGHRS, CDR2 YFSETQ. V was pared by 4 bases and J by 5 bases, with 13 bases of the junction left unmatched. CDR3 nucleotides: TGCGCCAGCAGCCAGACAGGGGCCCTCAGGCAAAATGAAAAACTGTTTTTT. This codes for CASSQTGALRQNEKLFF.

This clone has more than one count but fewer than ten. The chain combines TRBV4-3 with TRBJ2-7; D is perhaps TRBD1 (6 bases). This CDR3 is 17 amino acids long. Deletions cut 0 bases from V and 1 base from J, with 16 bases between. CDR1 LGHNA and CDR2 YSLEER come from the germline V gene. The CDR3 sequence: CASSQDFREGDSYEQYF. The CDR3 region has the DNA TGCGCCAGCAGCCAAGATTTTCGCGAGGGGGATTCCTACGAGCAGTACTTC.

The rearrangement joins TRBV28 to TRBJ2-3; no clear D. The CDR3 spans 10 residues. With 5 bases removed from V and 7 bases from J, the gap between germline ends came to 4 bases. From germline, CDR1 is MDHEN and CDR2 SYDVKM. The CDR3 DNA sequence: TGTGCCAGCAGTGCGCATACGCAGTATTTT. Translation gives CASSAHTQYF.

The rearrangement links TRBV5-6 to TRBJ1-5, with 8 bases lining up with TRBD1. The length of the CDR3 is 15 residues. The germline gives CDR1 SGHDT, CDR2 YYEEEE. V lost 3 bases and J lost 5; bases outside the gene matches: 7. This chain's CDR3 is CASSYSGGSHQPQHF. The CDR3 region has the DNA TGTGCCAGCAGCTACTCAGGGGGCTCACATCAGCCCCAGCATTTT.

The V and J genes are TRBV12-5 and TRBJ1-1; D is uncertain. Trimming shortened V by 4 bases and J by 6 bases, and 27 bases separated the two germline ends. Germline loops: CDR1 LGHNT, CDR2 FRNRAP. The CDR3 runs 18 residues. CDR3 sequence (DNA): TGTGCTAGTGGTTGGTACGTAGTCCTGGGCAGGACTTCGCCTGAAGCTTTCTTT. Translated, it gives CASGWYVVLGRTSPEAFF.

J is TRBJ1-1 and V is TRBV18; 10 nucleotides agree with TRBD1. In germline, CDR1 is KGHSH, CDR2 LQKENI. V shed 3 bases and J 1 base; nucleotides not matched to a gene: 2. This CDR3 spans 15 amino acids. In nucleotides, the CDR3 is TGTGCCAGCTCACCGACAGGGGGCTCGAACACTGAAGCTTTCTTT. Its protein is CASSPTGGSNTEAFF.